This T cell receptor (beta chain) was sequenced during a study of cytomegalovirus exposure and HLA in healthy donors. The CDR3 is made up of 16 amino acids. V shed 0 bases, J shed 8 bases, and the junction held 13 bases outside the gene matches. Germline values: CDR1 SGHTS, CDR2 YDEGEE. This clone has just one count. With 60 Vbeta and 13 Jbeta primers, the PCR was carried out. Some clones are missing from TCRdb's copy, which holds only in-frame ones; the method was immunoSEQ multiplex PCR. The top ten hold 2% to 3% of the sample, which has approximately 190,000 clones, about four fifths seen once. This sequence joins TRBV5-8 and TRBJ1-2; TRBD1 agrees at 7 bases. Sequenced material: PBMCs. This clonotype was obtained from a woman in her fifties or sixties in good health and CMV-seropositive. The CDR3 DNA is TGTGCCAGCAGCTTGGCCTCAAGAGGGGGCTTAGGGGGCTACACCTTC. Encoded protein: CASSLASRGGLGGYTF.